This T cell receptor beta chain was identified in a study of T cell responses to AZD1222 COVID-19 vaccine. TCRdb's table, derived via immunoSEQ multiplex PCR, lists solely in-frame clones and lacks some. In the table there are 120,000 to 150,000 clones, 86% of which are singletons. Regarding the study as a whole: Repertoire sampling happened only post peak T cell response. Spike-specific TCR breadth and depth grew following two AZD1222 doses.

Trimming removed 0 bases from V and 0 bases from J; junction bases left unmatched: 5. Germline V gene sequence: CDR1 LGHNA, CDR2 YNFKEQ. The CDR3 is 17 amino acids. Comments on this clone: The target antigen is unknown.

The source is an adult who received the AZD1222 COVID-19 vaccine. The material sequenced was peripheral blood, taken 28 days after the second AZD1222 dose. The rearrangement uses TRBV4-2 and TRBJ2-1, with 7 positions matching TRBD2. The CDR3 coding sequence is TGTGCCAGCAGCCAAGATTGGGGCGGGAGCTCCTACAATGAGCAGTTCTTC. Translation gives CASSQDWGGSSYNEQFF.